This passage covers 12 T cell receptor beta chains from one sample sequenced in a study of early T cells in non-severe SARS-CoV-2 infection. TCRdb ran MiXCR on the 5' RACE reads and lists one entry per CDR3 protein. This sample has 85,000 to 95,000 distinct CDR3 sequences, with 14% to 15% found just once. The sequenced material came from whole blood. The receptors originated from an adult who was a healthcare worker with PCR-confirmed SARS-CoV-2 infection or an uninfected control (not recorded which).

The chain combines TRBV12-3 or TRBV12-4 with TRBJ2-7, with D unclear. The CDR3 loop spans 11 amino acids. The V gene lost 6 bases and the J gene lost 3 bases, with 6 bases spanning the gap. The CDR3 sequence is CASRGIYEQYV. The CDR3 DNA is TGTGCCAGCAGAGGGATCTACGAGCAGTACGTC.

The rearrangement links TRBV5-6 to TRBJ2-7, with a tentative D call TRBD1 (6 bases). The V end lost 2 bases, the J end lost 2 bases, and 14 bases lay between the germline ends. The germline CDR1 and CDR2 sequences are SGHDT and YYEEEE. This CDR3 contains 15 residues. The CDR3 DNA sequence: TGTGCCAGCAGCTTCGAAAAGGGGACAACCTACGAGCAGTACGTC. Translation gives CASSFEKGTTYEQYV.

This clonotype was detected a few times. The V and J genes are TRBV12-3 or TRBV12-4 and TRBJ1-1, with a tentative D call TRBD1 (5 bases). Trimming removed 1 base at V and 4 bases at J, with 7 bases between. The CDR3 length is 13 residues. The CDR3 bases are TGTGCCAGCAGTTTAGGCAGGGCCACTGAAGCTTTCTTT. Its translation: CASSLGRATEAFF.

This clonotype was found a few times. V gene TRBV29-1 combines with J gene TRBJ2-7; a weak D match, TRBD1 (6 bases). CDR3 size: 12 residues. Per the germline V gene, CDR1 is SQVTM and CDR2 is ANQGSEA. Between the trimmed V and J ends, which lost 5 bases and 0 bases, there was a span of 8 bases. The CDR3 region has the DNA TGCAGCGTTCAGGACAGCTCCTACGAGCAGTACGTC. Protein product: CSVQDSSYEQYV.

This clonotype occurred a few times. V is TRBV10-1 and J is TRBJ1-3, with D unresolved. V was clipped by 7 bases and J by 2 bases, with 15 bases between them. The CDR3 contains 15 residues. The germline gives CDR1 WNHNN, CDR2 SYGVQD (reference sequence). The CDR3 sequence: CASTEDFSAGNTIYF. The DNA for the CDR3 is TGCGCCAGCACCGAGGACTTTTCAGCTGGAAACACCATATATTTT.

This clonotype was counted at least ten times. The gene calls are TRBV30 and TRBJ2-7, with D possibly TRBD2 on 5 matching bases. CDR1 and CDR2 (germline): GTSNPN, SVGIG (reference sequence). The V end was cut by 6 bases, the J end by 4 bases, with 13 bases between. The CDR3 is 12 amino acids. CDR3 bases: TGTGCCTGCATGGGAGACCTATACGAGCAGTACGTC. It is translated as CACMGDLYEQYV.

V is TRBV20-1 and J is TRBJ2-1, with D hard to call. The V and J ends lost 0 bases and 4 bases respectively, with 13 bases between them. Germline V gene sequence: CDR1 DFQATT, CDR2 SNEGSKA (reference sequence). CDR3 length: 15 amino acids. CDR3 DNA sequence: TGCAGTGCTAGAGATACCTCCAGTTCTTACAATGAGCAGTTCTTC. Translating gives CSARDTSSSYNEQFF.

To note about this clonotype: At one end, the junction sequence differs from germline, possibly due to a read error. The genes are TRBV6-1 and TRBJ2-1; D possibly uses TRBD1 or TRBD2 (6 bases each). Germline V gives CDR1 MNHNS, CDR2 SASEGT. The CDR3 runs to 15 residues. Here the CDR3 reads CASREGRGAYNEQFF. The CDR3 region has the DNA TGTGCCAGCAGGGAAGGAAGGGGGGCGTACAATGAGCAGTTCTTC.

This clonotype has more than one count but fewer than ten. The chain is built from TRBV7-8 and TRBJ2-2; 9 bases are a match to TRBD1. Germline CDR1 and CDR2: SGHVS and FQNEAQ. CDR3 length: 15 residues. J was trimmed by 7 bases and V by 5 bases; bases with no gene match: 8. CDR3 amino acids: CASSPSGTGYGELFF. CDR3 nucleotides: TGTGCCAGCAGCCCATCCGGGACAGGGTACGGGGAGCTGTTTTTT.

The V call is TRBV7-2, the J call TRBJ2-1; D is perhaps TRBD1 (6 bases). CDR3 length: 16 amino acids. The V end lost 4 bases, the J end lost 4 bases, and 17 bases lay between the germline ends. The germline V gene has CDR1 SGHTA and CDR2 FQGNSA. The DNA for the CDR3 is TGTGCCAGCAGCTCAGAACTCGAGGGGGTTTACAATGAGCAGTTCTTC. This encodes CASSSELEGVYNEQFF.

V usage is TRBV6-6 and J usage is TRBJ2-4; D possibly corresponds to TRBD1 (5 bases). The CDR3 sequence is 14 residues long. Trimming shortened V by 4 bases and J by 0 bases, and 7 bases separated the two germline ends. Germline CDR1 reads MNHNY; CDR2 reads SVGAGI (reference sequence). The CDR3 nucleotides are TGTGCCAGCAGTTCCGACAGAGCCAAAAACATTCAGTACTTC. The encoded protein is CASSSDRAKNIQYF.

In its sample, this clonotype was seen a few times. The chain employs TRBV27 and TRBJ2-5; tentatively, D is TRBD1 (6 bases). Germline CDR1 reads MNHEY; CDR2 reads SMNVEV (reference sequence). V shed 3 bases and J shed 3 bases, with 14 bases lying between them. The CDR3 length is 15 residues. CDR3 amino acids: CASSFLGAIEETQYF. The CDR3 DNA sequence: TGTGCCAGCAGTTTCCTGGGGGCAATCGAAGAGACCCAGTACTTC.